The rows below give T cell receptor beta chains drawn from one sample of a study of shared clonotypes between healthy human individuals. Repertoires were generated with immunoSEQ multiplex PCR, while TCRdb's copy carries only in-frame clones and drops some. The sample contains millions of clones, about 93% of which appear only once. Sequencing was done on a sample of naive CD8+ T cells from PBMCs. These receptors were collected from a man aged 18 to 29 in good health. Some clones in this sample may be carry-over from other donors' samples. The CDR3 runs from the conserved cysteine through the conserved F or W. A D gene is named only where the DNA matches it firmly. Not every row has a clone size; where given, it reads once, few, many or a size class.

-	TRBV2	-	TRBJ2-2	CASKGELGTGELFF	TGTGCCAGCAAGGGGGAGCTGGGCACCGGGGAGCTGTTTTTT
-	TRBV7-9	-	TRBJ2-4	CASSLVSGAKNIQYF	TGTGCCAGCAGCTTAGTATCGGGGGCCAAAAACATTCAGTACTTC
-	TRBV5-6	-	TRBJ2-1	CASGPGNNEQFF	TGTGCCAGCGGGCCTGGAAACAATGAGCAGTTCTTC
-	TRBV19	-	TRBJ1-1	CASSIGYTEAFF	TGTGCCAGTAGTATAGGTTACACTGAAGCTTTCTTT
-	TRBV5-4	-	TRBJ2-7	CASSPLPAYEQYF	TGTGCCAGCAGCCCCCTCCCCGCCTACGAGCAGTACTTC
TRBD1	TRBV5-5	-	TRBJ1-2	CASSRDRGFSAGYTF	TGTGCCAGCAGCCGCGACAGGGGATTCTCGGCTGGCTACACCTTC
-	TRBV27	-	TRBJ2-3	CASSSDIEADTQYF	TGTGCCAGCTCGTCGGACATAGAGGCAGATACGCAGTATTTT
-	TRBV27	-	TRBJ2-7	CASSPVYLGEQYF	TGTGCCAGCAGCCCCGTTTACTTGGGAGAGCAGTACTTC
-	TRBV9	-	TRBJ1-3	CASSVAVGDSGNTIYF	TGTGCCAGCAGCGTAGCTGTTGGCGACTCTGGAAACACCATATATTTT
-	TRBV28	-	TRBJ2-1	CASEGRETDEQFF	TGTGCCAGCGAGGGCAGGGAGACGGATGAGCAGTTCTTC
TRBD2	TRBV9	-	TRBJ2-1	CASTSGHYNEQFF	TGTGCCAGCACTAGCGGCCACTACAATGAGCAGTTCTTC
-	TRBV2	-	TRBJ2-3	CASLRRDTDTQYF	TGTGCCAGCTTAAGGAGGGACACAGATACGCAGTATTTT
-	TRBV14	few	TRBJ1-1	CASSQVFDTEAFF	TGTGCCAGCAGCCAAGTATTCGACACTGAAGCTTTCTTT
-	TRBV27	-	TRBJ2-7	CASSFSGRASYEQYF	TGTGCCAGCAGTTTTTCGGGACGCGCCTCCTACGAGCAGTACTTC
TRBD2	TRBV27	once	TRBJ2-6	CASSQRTSGRAPGANVLTF	TGTGCCAGCAGTCAAAGGACTAGCGGGAGGGCACCTGGGGCCAACGTCCTGACTTTC
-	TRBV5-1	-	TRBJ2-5	CASSADRRQETQYF	TGCGCCAGCAGCGCTGACAGGCGCCAAGAGACCCAGTACTTC
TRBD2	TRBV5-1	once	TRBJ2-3	CASSPIGSLGLAGPDTQYF	TGCGCCAGCAGCCCGATAGGGTCGTTGGGACTAGCGGGACCAGATACGCAGTATTTT
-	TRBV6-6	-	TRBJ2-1	CASSFGPDEQFF	TGTGCCAGCAGTTTCGGGCCGGATGAGCAGTTCTTC